This paragraph covers one TCR beta chain sequence. This clonotype showed up many times. Its cognate antigen has yet to be identified. Within one base of it there is no much larger clone, and no base qualities were kept. Libraries came from multiplex PCR. Instrument on record: Illumina HiSeq 4000. To build TCR beta libraries, CDR3 regions were amplified by Arm-PCR using iRepertoire HTBI primers. Before sequencing, the PCR products went through gel purification. The source study handled its data this way. A total of fewer than 70 TRBV and 14 TRBJ segments were identified across samples and were used for gene usage analysis of CDR3 amino acid clonotypes. COPE and FqMerger were used to merge the filtered high-quality paired reads into contigs. BLAST was used to align contigs to IMGT TRBV, TRBD and TRBJ reference genes, and CDR3 was defined according to IMGT. Any clonotype with a frequency above 0.1% was counted as a highly expanded clone. Repertoire diversity was measured by Shannon entropy, and V-J evenness by the Gini coefficient. Clonotypes shared by more than one individual were considered public. Through fastp at Q25 and MiXCR, TCRdb rebuilt clones from the public reads, retaining in-frame beta chains. Every entry covers one CDR3 protein and lists the most common genes and DNA from its rows. These V and J calls derive from TCRdb rather than the authors' analysis. In all, the sample holds around 400,000 distinct CDR3 sequences, and around 20% of those were seen once. The ten largest make up 14% of the sample.

The data were obtained in a study of regulatory T cells in long-lasting Graves disease (dated by TCRdb to about 2021). With regard to the full study: Persistent Graves' disease was defined as antithyroid drug treatment for over 5 years with persistently positive TSH receptor autoantibodies. Persistent Graves' disease patients were compared with newly diagnosed Graves' disease patients by peripheral blood TCR sequencing and RNA sequencing. The study was registered as a clinical trial and conducted in China. A total of roughly 35 samples were covered by TCR sequencing, comprising around 13 persistent and about 20 newly diagnosed Graves' disease patients. Persistent Graves' disease patients in the clinical cohort had taken antithyroid drugs for around 11 years on average. Results the study describes overall, beyond this receptor: Only the TCR beta chain was sequenced and analyzed. Because the primary lesion, thyroid tissue, could not be accessed, the study looked at peripheral blood alone. Lower TCR Shannon entropy and fewer highly expanded clones were observed in persistent Graves' disease patients than in newly diagnosed patients, which suggested clonal expansion. The authors acknowledged the small sample size as a limitation that may reduce accuracy. More public clonotypes were shared among persistent patients (fewer than 3,000) than among newly diagnosed patients (just under 1,000). Persistent disease showed preferential use of TRBV28, TRBJ1-2 and TRBJ2-5, whereas newly diagnosed disease favored TRBV20-1 and TRBJ2-1.

The label giving this sample's time point can be read as: persistent/refractory GD, antithyroid drugs over 5 years with positive TRAb. For both TCR sequencing and RNA sequencing, RNA was extracted from PBMCs using TRIzol. The diagnosis of Graves' disease followed American Thyroid Association guidelines. Patients were recruited from an endocrinology department in Xi'an, China. From each patient, approximately 9 milliliters of peripheral blood was collected into an EDTA anticoagulant tube. PBMCs were isolated by Ficoll Paque Plus density gradient separation without further T cell sorting. An Agilent 2100 Bioanalyzer and agarose gel were used to check RNA quality, while a NanoDrop 2000 measured RNA concentration. V is cut by 7 bases and J by 5 bases, and the space between the germline ends is 14 bases. Taken from cysteine to phenylalanine, the CDR3 has 13 residues. The read is trimmed to its CDR3 DNA, 39 bases read in frame from base 1.

The chain is assembled from TRBV12-3 or TRBV12-4 and TRBJ2-5; the D gene may be TRBD1 or TRBD2, since each aligns over 5 bases. This TCR derives from a female donor with Graves disease. Sample: peripheral blood mononuclear cells (PBMCs), taken when the disease was refractory, from a patient treated with antithyroid drugs. The DNA reads as follows: TGTGCCAGCACCTGGGGGAGTGTGGAGACCCAGTACTTC. It specifies CASTWGSVETQYF.